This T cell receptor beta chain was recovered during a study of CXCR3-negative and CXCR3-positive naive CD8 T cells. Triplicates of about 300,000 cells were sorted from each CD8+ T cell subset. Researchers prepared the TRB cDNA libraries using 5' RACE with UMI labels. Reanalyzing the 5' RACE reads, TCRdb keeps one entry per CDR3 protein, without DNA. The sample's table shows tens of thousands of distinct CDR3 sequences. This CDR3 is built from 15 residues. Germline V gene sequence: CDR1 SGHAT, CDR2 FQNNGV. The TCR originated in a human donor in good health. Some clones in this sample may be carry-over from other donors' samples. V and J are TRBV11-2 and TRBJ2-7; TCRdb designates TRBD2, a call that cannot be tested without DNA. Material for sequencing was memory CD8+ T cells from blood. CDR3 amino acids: CASRETTGNSYEQYF.